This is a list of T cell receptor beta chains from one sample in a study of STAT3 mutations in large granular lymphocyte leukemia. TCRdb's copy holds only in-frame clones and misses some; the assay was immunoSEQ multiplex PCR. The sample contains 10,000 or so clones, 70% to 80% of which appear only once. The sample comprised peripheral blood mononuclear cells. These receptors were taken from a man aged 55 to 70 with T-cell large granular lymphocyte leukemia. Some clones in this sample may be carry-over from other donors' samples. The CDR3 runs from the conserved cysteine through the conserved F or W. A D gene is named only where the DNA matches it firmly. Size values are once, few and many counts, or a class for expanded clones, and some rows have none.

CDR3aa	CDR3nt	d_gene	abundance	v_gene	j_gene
CASSLWGSGANVLTF	TGTGCCAGCAGCTTGTGGGGCTCTGGGGCCAACGTCCTGACTTTC	.	.	TRBV5-6	TRBJ2-6
CASSRQGLHRTDTQYF	TGTGCCAGCAGCCGACAGGGACTACACCGCACAGATACGCAGTATTTT	.	few	TRBV5-4	TRBJ2-3
CAWSRSGYTEAFF	TGTGCCTGGAGTAGGAGCGGGTACACTGAAGCTTTCTTT	.	.	TRBV30	TRBJ1-1
CASGLGSSGNTIYF	TGTGCTAGTGGTTTGGGCAGCTCTGGAAACACCATATATTTT	.	once	TRBV12-5	TRBJ1-3
CSVTSGRAREQYF	TGCAGCGTTACTAGCGGGAGAGCGAGGGAGCAGTACTTC	TRBD2	.	TRBV29-1	TRBJ2-7
CASSYNLGDQPQHF	TGTGCCAGCAGTTACAATCTGGGGGATCAGCCCCAGCATTTT	.	once	TRBV6-5	TRBJ1-5
CSVEKEGELFF	TGCAGCGTTGAGAAAGAGGGGGAGCTGTTTTTT	.	.	TRBV29-1	TRBJ2-2
CASSYTTDTQYF	TGTGCCAGCAGTTACACCACGGATACGCAGTATTTT	.	.	TRBV6-6	TRBJ2-3
CASSWYNTDTQYF	TGTGCCAGCAGTTGGTACAATACAGATACGCAGTATTTT	.	.	TRBV27	TRBJ2-3
CASSYRAATYEQYF	TGTGCCAGCAGTTACCGGGCGGCGACCTACGAGCAGTACTTC	.	.	TRBV6-5	TRBJ2-7
CASSFTGDSGANVLTF	TGTGCCAGCAGTTTTACAGGGGACTCTGGGGCCAACGTCCTGACTTTC	TRBD1	.	TRBV9	TRBJ2-6
CASSSPGLVAYNEQFF	TGTGCCAGCAGCTCTCCGGGACTCGTAGCTTACAATGAGCAGTTCTTC	.	.	TRBV11-2	TRBJ2-1
CASLPFLATNEQFF	TGTGCCAGCCTCCCTTTCTTAGCGACGAATGAGCAGTTCTTC	.	.	TRBV13	TRBJ2-1
CASSQGQGHEKLFF	TGTGCCAGCAGCCAGGGACAGGGGCATGAAAAACTGTTTTTT	TRBD1	.	TRBV7-9	TRBJ1-4
CSVDQGDVSSYNEQFF	TGCAGCGTTGATCAAGGGGATGTTAGCTCCTACAATGAGCAGTTCTTC	.	.	TRBV29-1	TRBJ2-1
CASSLSTSGRQNGEQFF	TGCGCCAGCAGCTTGAGTACTAGCGGGAGGCAAAACGGTGAGCAGTTCTTC	TRBD2	.	TRBV5-1	TRBJ2-1
CASKTNEKLFF	TGTGCCAGCAAAACCAATGAAAAACTGTTTTTT	.	.	TRBV28	TRBJ1-4
CASSYYREAYNEQFF	TGTGCCAGCAGTTACTATCGGGAGGCCTACAATGAGCAGTTCTTC	TRBD2	.	TRBV6-5	TRBJ2-1